Given below is one T cell receptor beta chain in context. This CDR3 comprises 15 residues. The V gene lost 8 bases and the J gene lost 0 bases, with 14 bases spanning the gap. Germline CDR1 KGHSH, CDR2 LQKENI. Original handling: Reference gene primers were amplified, and this amplification served to estimate nucleated cell counts. Some clones are missing from TCRdb's copy, which holds only in-frame ones; the method was immunoSEQ multiplex PCR. The V and J calls and clone size come from that table; D and trimming were worked out from the DNA. This table holds some 97,000 clones, roughly 90% found once. This sample is part of a study of blood T cell repertoires in COVID-19. As for the study in general: The United States, Italy and Spain provided the acute and convalescent COVID-19 samples. The analysed material was cDNA or gDNA that came from T cells, B-cell-depleted T cells, or PBMCs.

This clonotype was sampled from a man aged 45 to 65 with active COVID-19. This chain joins TRBV18 and TRBJ2-1; TRBD2 might be the D (5 bases). Input material: peripheral blood. Here the CDR3 reads CASQVGVSSYNEQFF. CDR3 bases: TGTGCCAGCCAAGTGGGAGTGAGCTCCTACAATGAGCAGTTCTTC. Complete variable domain (other parts from reference TRBV18 and TRBJ2-1): NAGVMQNPRHLVRRRGQEARLRCSPMKGHSHVYWYRQLPEEGLKFMVYLQKENIIDESGMPKERFSAEFPKEGPSILRIQQVVRGDSAAYFCASQVGVSSYNEQFFGPGTRLTVL.